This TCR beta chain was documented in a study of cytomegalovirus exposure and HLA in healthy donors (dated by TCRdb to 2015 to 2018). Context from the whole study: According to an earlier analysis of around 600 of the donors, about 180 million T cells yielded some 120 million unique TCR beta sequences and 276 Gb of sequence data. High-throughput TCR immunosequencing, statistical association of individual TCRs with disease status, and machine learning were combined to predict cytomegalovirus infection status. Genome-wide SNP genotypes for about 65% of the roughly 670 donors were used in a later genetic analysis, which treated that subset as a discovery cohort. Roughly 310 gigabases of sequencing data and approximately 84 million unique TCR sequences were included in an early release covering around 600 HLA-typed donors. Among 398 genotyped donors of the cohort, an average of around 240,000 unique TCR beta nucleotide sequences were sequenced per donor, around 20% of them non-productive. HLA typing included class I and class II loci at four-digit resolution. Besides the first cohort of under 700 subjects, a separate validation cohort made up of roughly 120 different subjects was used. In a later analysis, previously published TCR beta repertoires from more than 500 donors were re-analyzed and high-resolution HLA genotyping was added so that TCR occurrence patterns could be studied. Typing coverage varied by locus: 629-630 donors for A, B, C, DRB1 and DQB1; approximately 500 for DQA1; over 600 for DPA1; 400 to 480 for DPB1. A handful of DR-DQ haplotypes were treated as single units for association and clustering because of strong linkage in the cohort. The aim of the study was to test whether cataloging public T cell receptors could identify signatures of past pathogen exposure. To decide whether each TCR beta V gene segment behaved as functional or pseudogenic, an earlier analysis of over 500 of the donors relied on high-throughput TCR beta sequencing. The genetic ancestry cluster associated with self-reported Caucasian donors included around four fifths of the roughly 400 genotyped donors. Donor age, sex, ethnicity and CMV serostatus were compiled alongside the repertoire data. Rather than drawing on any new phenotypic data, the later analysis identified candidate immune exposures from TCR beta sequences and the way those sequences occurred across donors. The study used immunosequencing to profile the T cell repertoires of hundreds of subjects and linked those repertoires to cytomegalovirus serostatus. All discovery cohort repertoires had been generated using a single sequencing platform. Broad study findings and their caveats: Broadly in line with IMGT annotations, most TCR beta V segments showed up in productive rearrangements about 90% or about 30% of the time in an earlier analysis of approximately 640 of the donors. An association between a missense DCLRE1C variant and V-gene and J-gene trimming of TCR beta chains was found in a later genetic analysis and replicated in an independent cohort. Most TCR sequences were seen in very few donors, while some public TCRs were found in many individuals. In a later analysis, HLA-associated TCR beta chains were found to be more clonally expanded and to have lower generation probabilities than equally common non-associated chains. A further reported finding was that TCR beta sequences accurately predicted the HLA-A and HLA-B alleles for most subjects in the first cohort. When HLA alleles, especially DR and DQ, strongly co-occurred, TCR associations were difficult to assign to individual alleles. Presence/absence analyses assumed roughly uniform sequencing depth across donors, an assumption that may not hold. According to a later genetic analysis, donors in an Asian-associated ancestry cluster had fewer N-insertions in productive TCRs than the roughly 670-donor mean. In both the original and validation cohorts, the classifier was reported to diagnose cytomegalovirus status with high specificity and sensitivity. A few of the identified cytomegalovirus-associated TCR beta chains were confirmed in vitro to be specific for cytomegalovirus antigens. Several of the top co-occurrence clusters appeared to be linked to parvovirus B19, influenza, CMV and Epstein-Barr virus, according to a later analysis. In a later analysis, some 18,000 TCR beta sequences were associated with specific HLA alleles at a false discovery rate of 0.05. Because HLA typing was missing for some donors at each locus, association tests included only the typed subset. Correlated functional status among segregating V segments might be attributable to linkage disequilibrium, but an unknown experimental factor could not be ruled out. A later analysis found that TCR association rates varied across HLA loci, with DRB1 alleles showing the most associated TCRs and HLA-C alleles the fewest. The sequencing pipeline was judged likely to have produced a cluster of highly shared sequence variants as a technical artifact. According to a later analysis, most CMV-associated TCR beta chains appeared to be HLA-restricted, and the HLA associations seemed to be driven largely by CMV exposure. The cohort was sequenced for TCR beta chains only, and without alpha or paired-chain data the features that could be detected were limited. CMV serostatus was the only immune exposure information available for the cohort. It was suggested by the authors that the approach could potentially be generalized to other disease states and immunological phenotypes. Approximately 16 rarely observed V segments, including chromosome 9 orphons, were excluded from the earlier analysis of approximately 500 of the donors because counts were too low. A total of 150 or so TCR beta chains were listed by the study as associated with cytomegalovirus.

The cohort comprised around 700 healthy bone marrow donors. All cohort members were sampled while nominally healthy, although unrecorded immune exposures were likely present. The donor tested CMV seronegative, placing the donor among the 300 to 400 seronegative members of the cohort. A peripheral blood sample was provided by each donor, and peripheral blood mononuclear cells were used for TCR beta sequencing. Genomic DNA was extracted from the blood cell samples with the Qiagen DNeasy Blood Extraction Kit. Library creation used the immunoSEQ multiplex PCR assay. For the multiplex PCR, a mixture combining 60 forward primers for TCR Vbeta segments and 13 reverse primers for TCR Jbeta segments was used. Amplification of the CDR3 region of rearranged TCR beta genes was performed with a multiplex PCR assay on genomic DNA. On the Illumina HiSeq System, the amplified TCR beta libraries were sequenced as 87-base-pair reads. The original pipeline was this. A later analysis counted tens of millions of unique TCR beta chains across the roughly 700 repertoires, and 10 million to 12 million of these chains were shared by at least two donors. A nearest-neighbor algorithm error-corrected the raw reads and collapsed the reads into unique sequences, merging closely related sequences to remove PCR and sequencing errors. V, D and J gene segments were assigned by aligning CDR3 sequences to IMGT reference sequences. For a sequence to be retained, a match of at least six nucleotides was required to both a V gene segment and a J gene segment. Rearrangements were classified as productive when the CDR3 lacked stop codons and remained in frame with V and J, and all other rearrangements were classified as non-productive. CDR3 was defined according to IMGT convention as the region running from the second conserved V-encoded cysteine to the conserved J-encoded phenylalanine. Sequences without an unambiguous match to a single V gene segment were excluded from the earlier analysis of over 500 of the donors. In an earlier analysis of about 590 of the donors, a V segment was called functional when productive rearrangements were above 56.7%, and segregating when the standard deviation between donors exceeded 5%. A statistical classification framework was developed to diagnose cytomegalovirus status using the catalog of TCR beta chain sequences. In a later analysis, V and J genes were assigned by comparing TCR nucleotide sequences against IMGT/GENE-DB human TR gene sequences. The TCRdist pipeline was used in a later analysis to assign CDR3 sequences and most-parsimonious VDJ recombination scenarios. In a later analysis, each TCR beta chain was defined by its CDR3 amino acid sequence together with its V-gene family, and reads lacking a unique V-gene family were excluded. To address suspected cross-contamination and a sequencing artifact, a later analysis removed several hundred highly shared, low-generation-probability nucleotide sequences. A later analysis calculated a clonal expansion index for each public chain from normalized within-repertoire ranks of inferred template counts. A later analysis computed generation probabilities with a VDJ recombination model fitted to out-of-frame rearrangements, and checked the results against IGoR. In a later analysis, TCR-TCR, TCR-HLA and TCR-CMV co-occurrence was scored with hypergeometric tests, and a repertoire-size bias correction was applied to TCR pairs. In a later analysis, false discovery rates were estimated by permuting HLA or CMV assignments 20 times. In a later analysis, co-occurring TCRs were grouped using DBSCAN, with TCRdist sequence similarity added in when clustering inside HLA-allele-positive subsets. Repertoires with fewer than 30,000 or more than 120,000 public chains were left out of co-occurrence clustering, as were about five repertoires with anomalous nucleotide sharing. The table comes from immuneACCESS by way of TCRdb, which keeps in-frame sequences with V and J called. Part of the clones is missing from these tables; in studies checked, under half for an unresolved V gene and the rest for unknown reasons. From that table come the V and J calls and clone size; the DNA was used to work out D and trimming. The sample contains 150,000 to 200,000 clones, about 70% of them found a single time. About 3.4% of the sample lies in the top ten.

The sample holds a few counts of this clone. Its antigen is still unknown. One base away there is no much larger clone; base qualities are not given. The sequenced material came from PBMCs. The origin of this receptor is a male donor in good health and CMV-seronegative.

The DNA sequence reads TGCGCCAGCAGCTTACTAGACAATGAGCAGTTCTTC. The translation is CASSLLDNEQFF. The chain is made from TRBV5-1 and TRBJ2-1; the D gene is perhaps TRBD2, from 5 matching bases. CDR1 is given as SGHRS and CDR2 as YFSETQ, both from the germline V gene. A distance of 5 bases separates the germline ends of V and J, which lose 2 bases and 5 bases respectively. Measured from the cysteine to the phenylalanine, the CDR3 is 12 residues long. Left in the record is the CDR3 DNA by itself, 36 bases read in frame from the first base. With the portions outside the CDR3 filled from the reference TRBV5-1 and TRBJ2-1 genes, the complete variable region becomes KAGVTQTPRYLIKTRGQQVTLSCSPISGHRSVSWYQQTPGQGLQFLFEYFSETQRNKGNFPGRFSGRQFSNSRSEMNVSTLELGDSALYLCASSLLDNEQFFGPGTRLTVL.